The clone carrying this T cell receptor (beta chain) appeared a few times. The germline V and J ends were trimmed by 2 bases and 2 bases, with 13 bases remaining between them. Per the germline V gene, CDR1 is MNHNS and CDR2 is SASEGT. CDR3 length equals 16 residues. These data come from a study of blood T cell repertoires in COVID-19. Looking at the study overall: Acute and convalescent COVID-19 samples came from the United States, Italy and Spain. From T cells, B-cell-depleted T cells, or PBMCs came the material, which was cDNA or gDNA.

As processed by the authors: Estimation of nucleated cell counts was performed using reference gene primer amplification. Only in-frame clones appear in the TCRdb table, and some are missing; sequencing was by immunoSEQ multiplex PCR. Clone size and the V and J calls come from that table; the DNA yielded D and trimming. The repertoire holds 60,000 to 70,000 clones, with roughly 83% as singletons. Sequencing was done on a sample of peripheral blood. The receptor was derived from a man aged 50-59 years with active COVID-19. The genes are TRBV6-1 and TRBJ1-3; D is unresolved. CDR3 sequence (DNA): TGTGCCAGCAGTGAACCCGGCAGAGGCGCTGGAAACACCATATATTTT. Translating it yields CASSEPGRGAGNTIYF.